This TCR beta chain stems from a study of blood T cell repertoires in COVID-19. The overall study: Acute and convalescent COVID-19 specimens originated in the United States, Italy and Spain. The cDNA or gDNA used as material had been derived from T cells, B-cell-depleted T cells, or PBMCs.

Per the original methods: Nucleated cell number was recorded as an estimate derived from reference gene primer amplification. TCRdb's copy holds only in-frame clones and misses some; the assay was immunoSEQ multiplex PCR. V and J calls and clone size are given by that table; D and trimming were obtained from the DNA. The sample carries around 94,000 clones, nearly 90% recorded once. The clonotype comes from a man in his fifties with active COVID-19. Sequenced material: peripheral blood.

This CDR3 is CASSSGEINIQYF. The DNA of the CDR3 is TGTGCCAGCAGCTCTGGGGAGATCAACATTCAGTACTTC. This chain links TRBV5-4 with TRBJ2-4; D perhaps matches TRBD2 (5 bases). The CDR3 has 13 residues. Per germline, CDR1 SGHNT and CDR2 YYREEE (reference sequence). Trimming shortened V by 3 bases and J by 7 bases, and 11 bases separated the two germline ends. The whole variable domain, filled in from reference TRBV5-4 and TRBJ2-4, reads ETGVTQSPTHLIKTRGQQVTLRCSSQSGHNTVSWYQQALGQGPQFIFQYYREEENGRGNFPPRFSGLQFPNYSSELNVNALELDDSALYLCASSSGEINIQYFGAGTRLSVL.